Below, 27 T cell receptor beta chains from the same sample are listed, as sequenced in a study of blood T cell repertoires in COVID-19. Profiling relied on immunoSEQ multiplex PCR, and the TCRdb table lists in-frame clones only, not all of them. The table shows about 380,000 clones, with roughly 80% occurring only once. Sequences were obtained from peripheral blood. These receptors all come from a human donor with acute or convalescent COVID-19. The donor label of this sample is uncertain.

The CDR3 nucleotides read TGTGCCATCAGTACAGGGTCCTCCTACGAGCAGTACTTC. It yields the protein CAISTGSSYEQYF. The chain couples TRBV10-3 to TRBJ2-7, with D perhaps matching TRBD1 (6 bases). Germline loops: CDR1 ENHRY, CDR2 SYGVKD. The CDR3 spans 13 residues. The ends were cut back, 5 bases at V and 0 bases at J, with 8 bases in the middle.

This sequence joins TRBV7-6 and TRBJ2-7, with a weak D call TRBD1 (6 bases). Germline V gene data show CDR1 as SGHVS and CDR2 as FNYEAQ. V lost 2 bases and J 3 bases, leaving 20 bases between the germline ends. The CDR3 consists of 17 residues. DNA of the CDR3: TGTGCCAGCAGCTTACACCCATCCCTCAGGGGAAACTACGAGCAGTACTTC. Residues: CASSLHPSLRGNYEQYF.

This chain uses TRBV10-3 with TRBJ2-2, with a possible D match to TRBD1 (6 bases). The CDR3 totals 16 residues. Germline-derived CDR1 and CDR2 are ENHRY and SYGVKD. V lost 7 bases, J lost 1 base, and 16 bases lay in between. The CDR3 loop reads CAIKIPATGNTGELFF. CDR3 DNA sequence: TGTGCCATCAAGATCCCCGCGACAGGGAACACCGGGGAGCTGTTTTTT.

The gene calls are TRBV7-2 and TRBJ2-6; the match to TRBD2 covers 7 bases. The CDR3 runs to 18 residues. Germline CDR1 is SGHTA and CDR2 is FQGNSA. V trimming: 4 bases; J trimming: 0 bases; junction bases outside the gene matches: 9. CDR3 coding DNA: TGTGCCAGCAGCTGGCGGCTAGCGGCAAGCTCTGGGGCCAACGTCCTGACTTTC. This translates into CASSWRLAASSGANVLTF.

This rearrangement joins TRBV4-1 to TRBJ1-4; 7 nucleotides agree with TRBD1. CDR1 MGHRA and CDR2 YSYEKL come from the germline V gene. The J segment lost 9 bases and the V segment lost 5 bases, leaving 9 bases of the junction unmatched. The CDR3 sequence is 14 residues long. Written as DNA, the CDR3 is TGCGCCAGCAGCTACCCGACAGGGCCGAAAAAACTGTTTTTT. This gives the protein CASSYPTGPKKLFF.

The V and J genes are TRBV29-1 and TRBJ2-7, with 11 positions matching TRBD1. Germline V CDR1 and CDR2: SQVTM, ANQGSEA. There are 16 residues in the CDR3. V lost 6 bases, J lost 0 bases, and 10 bases stayed unmatched. The CDR3 spells CSVRLGGTGGSYEQYF. The CDR3 region has the DNA TGCAGCGTACGCCTTGGTGGGACAGGGGGCTCCTACGAGCAGTACTTC.

The rearrangement uses TRBV30 and TRBJ2-7, with D unresolved. The germline V gene has CDR1 GTSNPN and CDR2 SVGIG (reference sequence). V was clipped by 4 bases and J by 2 bases, with 9 bases between them. The CDR3 sequence is 12 residues long. CDR3 in amino acids: CAWNAGTYEQYF. The CDR3 nucleotides read TGTGCCTGGAATGCAGGAACCTACGAGCAGTACTTC.

The DNA for the CDR3 is TGTGCCAGCAGCCGCGGGGGGGCTATCAATGAGCAGTTCTTC. It encodes CASSRGGAINEQFF. The rearrangement links TRBV2 to TRBJ2-1; TRBD2 matches at 9 bases. J was trimmed by 6 bases and V by 6 bases; bases with no gene match: 6. Germline V gives CDR1 SNHLY, CDR2 FYNNEI. The CDR3 totals 14 residues.

The chain combines TRBV6-5 with TRBJ1-1, with a possible D match to TRBD1 (5 bases). The CDR3 extends over 14 amino acids. The V gene lost 7 bases and the J gene lost 1 base, with 13 bases spanning the gap. CDR1 MNHEY and CDR2 SVGAGI come from the germline V gene. CDR3 nucleotide sequence: TGTGCCAGCACTCCTAGAGACAGGAACACTGAAGCTTTCTTT. The encoded protein is CASTPRDRNTEAFF.

V gene TRBV7-2 combines with J gene TRBJ2-1; the match to TRBD2 covers 9 bases. V dropped 4 bases and J dropped 11; count of bases not matched to a gene: 12. The CDR3 has 15 residues. Germline V gene sequence: CDR1 SGHTA, CDR2 FQGNSA. For the CDR3, the DNA is TGTGCCAGCAGCTCCCTAGCGGGGTGGGCCCCTAAGCAGTTCTTC. The encoded protein is CASSSLAGWAPKQFF. The full variable domain, rest sourced from reference TRBV7-2 and TRBJ2-1, is GAGVSQSPSNKVTEKGKDVELRCDPISGHTALYWYRQSLGQGLEFLIYFQGNSAPDKSGLPSDRFSAERTGGSVSTLTIQRTQQEDSAVYLCASSSLAGWAPKQFFGPGTRLTVL.

This clone was detected a few times. This sequence joins TRBV5-4 and TRBJ2-2; TRBD2 agrees at 11 bases. The ends lost 9 bases at V and 5 bases at J; junction bases unmatched: 9. The CDR3 is 15 amino acids. Germline lookup yields CDR1 SGHNT and CDR2 YYREEE (reference sequence). The CDR3 sequence is CATHSGGAYTGELFF. In DNA form, the CDR3 reads TGTGCCACTCATAGCGGGGGGGCCTATACCGGGGAGCTGTTTTTT.

Here the CDR3 reads CASSPGEGQPQHF. The CDR3 DNA sequence: TGTGCCAGCAGCCCAGGGGAGGGTCAGCCCCAGCATTTT. The chain recombines TRBV6-5 with TRBJ1-5; TRBD1 is a possible D gene (6 bases). CDR1 and CDR2 from the germline V gene are MNHEY and SVGAGI. V was cut by 6 bases and J by 6 bases, with 12 bases left in between. The CDR3 loop spans 13 amino acids.

The rearrangement uses TRBV4-1 and TRBJ2-3; D is ambiguous. The germline V and J ends were trimmed by 3 bases and 5 bases, with 9 bases remaining between them. The germline V gene encodes CDR1 MGHRA and CDR2 YSYEKL. This CDR3 spans 13 amino acids. The chain's CDR3 is CASSHRSGDTQYF. The CDR3 DNA is TGCGCCAGCAGCCATCGTAGTGGAGATACGCAGTATTTT.

The chain uses TRBV18 and TRBJ2-7; 10 nucleotides match TRBD2. V shed 5 bases, J shed 9 bases, and the junction held 10 bases outside the gene matches. The CDR3 is made up of 14 amino acids. Per the germline V gene, CDR1 is KGHSH and CDR2 is LQKENI. The CDR3 sequence is CASSSGLAESLQYF. CDR3 bases: TGTGCCAGCTCATCAGGACTAGCGGAAAGCCTGCAGTACTTC.

The chain carries TRBV4-1 and TRBJ2-5; 15 bases map to TRBD2. V trimming: 1 base; J trimming: 5 bases; junction bases outside the gene matches: 5. The CDR3 extends over 17 amino acids. Looked up from germline, CDR1 is MGHRA and CDR2 is YSYEKL. This chain's CDR3 is CASSQGGLAGGKETQYF. CDR3 coding DNA: TGCGCCAGCAGCCAAGGGGGACTAGCGGGGGGAAAGGAGACCCAGTACTTC.

V and J are TRBV18 and TRBJ2-3; D not certain. The CDR3 length is 11 residues. V gave up 4 bases and J gave up 6 bases, with 5 bases separating them. The germline V gene encodes CDR1 KGHSH and CDR2 LQKENI. CDR3 protein: CASSQSDTQYF. CDR3 coding DNA: TGTGCCAGCTCACAAAGCGATACGCAGTATTTT.

CDR3 protein: CASSLSTGAGNTIYF. CDR3 bases: TGTGCCAGCAGCCTCTCGACTGGAGCTGGAAACACCATATATTTT. V is TRBV3-1 (or the pseudogene TRBV3-2) and J is TRBJ1-3; no clear D gene. The CDR3 consists of 15 residues. Germline V gene sequence: CDR1 LGHDT, CDR2 YNNKEL (reference sequence). The V gene lost 4 bases and the J gene lost 2 bases, with 12 bases spanning the gap.

The rearrangement links TRBV6-5 to TRBJ1-6; perhaps TRBD1 as D (5 bases). Trimming removed 6 bases at V and 7 bases at J, with 10 bases between. Germline V gene data show CDR1 as MNHEY and CDR2 as SVGAGI. This CDR3 has 13 amino acids. The CDR3 DNA is TGTGCCAGCAGGGGGCTCTGGAATTCACCCCTCCACTTT. Encoded protein: CASRGLWNSPLHF.

This clone has only a few counts. V gene TRBV15 combines with J gene TRBJ1-2; 7 bases map to TRBD1. Germline V gene sequence: CDR1 LNHNV, CDR2 YYDKDF (reference sequence). Trimming cost V 11 bases and J 6 bases; bases outside gene matches: 6. The CDR3 runs 11 residues. The CDR3 is CAAKTGNGYTF. The CDR3 DNA follows: TGTGCCGCTAAGACAGGGAATGGCTACACCTTC. Full variable domain (remainder filled in from reference TRBV15 and TRBJ1-2): DAMVIQNPRYQVTQFGKPVTLSCSQTLNHNVMYWYQQKSSQAPKLLFHYYDKDFNNEADTPDNFQSRRPNTSFCFLDIRSPGLGDTAMYLCAAKTGNGYTFGSGTRLTVV.

The chain is built from TRBV7-2 and TRBJ2-2; D may be TRBD2 (6 bases). Per the germline V gene, CDR1 is SGHTA and CDR2 is FQGNSA. The ends were cut back, 7 bases at V and 1 base at J, with 13 bases in the middle. The CDR3 sequence is 15 residues long. Written as DNA, the CDR3 is TGTGCCAGCATGGGGTCGCGGGGGAACACCGGGGAGCTGTTTTTT. Its protein product is CASMGSRGNTGELFF.

The chain joins TRBV28 to TRBJ1-5; D gene unclear. The CDR3 consists of 17 residues. The V and J ends lost 7 bases and 0 bases respectively, with 19 bases between them. Per germline, CDR1 MDHEN and CDR2 SYDVKM. In DNA, the CDR3 is TGTGCCAGCACCCAAGCCGCTGACACGCATAGCAATCAGCCCCAGCATTTT. This translates into CASTQAADTHSNQPQHF.

The rearrangement uses TRBV7-9 and TRBJ2-2; a weak D match, TRBD2 (5 bases). The V gene lost 0 bases and the J gene lost 6 bases, with 17 bases spanning the gap. The CDR3 length is 17 residues. The germline V gene has CDR1 SEHNR and CDR2 FQNEAQ (reference sequence). CDR3 bases: TGTGCCAGCAGCTTAGCGAATCCCTCCGCCGGGGCCGGGGAGCTGTTTTTT. It encodes CASSLANPSAGAGELFF.

There are many counts of this clone. This chain joins TRBV7-9 and TRBJ1-5; 7 bases fit TRBD1. The CDR3 consists of 15 residues. From germline, CDR1 is SEHNR and CDR2 FQNEAQ (reference sequence). The V and J ends lost 1 base and 6 bases, in that order; junction bases with no gene match: 6. CDR3 sequence: CASSLGDRASQPQHF. For the CDR3, the DNA is TGTGCCAGCAGCTTAGGTGACAGGGCATCTCAGCCCCAGCATTTT. The full variable domain, its missing parts supplied by reference TRBV7-9 and TRBJ1-5, is DTGVSQNPRHKITKRGQNVTFRCDPISEHNRLYWYRQTLGQGPEFLTYFQNEAQLEKSRLLSDRFSAERPKGSFSTLEIQRTEQGDSAMYLCASSLGDRASQPQHFGDGTRLSIL.

V and J are TRBV27 and TRBJ1-1; possible D gene TRBD1, 5 bases. The germline V gene encodes CDR1 MNHEY and CDR2 SMNVEV (reference sequence). This CDR3 comprises 14 residues. The V gene lost 5 bases and the J gene lost 1 base, with 11 bases spanning the gap. For the CDR3, the DNA is TGTGCCAGCAGTCCTGGGACTTCGAACACTGAAGCTTTCTTT. Translation gives CASSPGTSNTEAFF.

Only one count was recorded for this clone. The chain uses TRBV29-1 and TRBJ2-1, with 9 positions matching TRBD1. The CDR3 sequence is 17 residues long. Per germline, CDR1 SQVTM and CDR2 ANQGSEA. The J segment lost 0 bases and the V segment lost 7 bases, leaving 13 bases of the junction unmatched. CDR3 coding DNA: TGCAGCGCCCGAGGTTTGGGGACAGGGCCCTCCTACAATGAGCAGTTCTTC. Protein: CSARGLGTGPSYNEQFF.

The chain joins TRBV5-4 to TRBJ1-6; 9 bases align to TRBD1. The junction had 4 bases not matched to a gene; V was cut back by 0 bases and J by 6 bases. From germline, CDR1 is SGHNT and CDR2 YYREEE (reference sequence). The CDR3 is 16 amino acids. The DNA of the CDR3 is TGTGCCAGCAGCTTGGTTCGGGGACAGGGTAATTCACCCCTCCACTTT. Amino acids: CASSLVRGQGNSPLHF.

V gene TRBV3-1 (or the pseudogene TRBV3-2) combines with J gene TRBJ2-2, with TRBD1 matching over 9 bases. The germline V gene has CDR1 LGHDT and CDR2 YNNKEL (reference sequence). The CDR3 runs 19 residues. The J segment lost 3 bases and the V segment lost 4 bases, leaving 15 bases of the junction unmatched. The CDR3 DNA sequence: TGTGCCAGCAGCCTAGGCACCTGGGGACAGGGAGGTCACACCGGGGAGCTGTTTTTT. This codes for CASSLGTWGQGGHTGELFF.